The rows below give T cell receptor beta chains drawn from one sample of a study of shared clonotypes between healthy human individuals. This table comes from immunoSEQ multiplex PCR, and its TCRdb copy is limited to in-frame clones, with some not included. The sample lists just over 2,000,000 clones, over 85% occurring once. Source material: naive CD4+ T cells sorted from blood. Receptor source: a man in his late teens or twenties in good health. CDR3s include the opening cysteine and the closing phenylalanine or tryptophan. Fields, in order: D gene, J gene, clone size, V gene, CDR3 DNA, CDR3 protein. The D gene is left open where the match is weak. A row's size may be missing; if present it is once, few, many or a size class.

>-|TRBJ2-5|-|TRBV28
TGTGCCAGCAGTTTAGACAGAAAAGAGACCCAGTACTTC
CASSLDRKETQYF
>TRBD1|TRBJ2-7|-|TRBV11-1
TGTGCCAGCAGAATCGGGACAGGGTTTCGCGAGCAGTACTTC
CASRIGTGFREQYF
>-|TRBJ1-5|-|TRBV10-2
TGCGCCAGCAGTGAAAGTGGGACTAATCAGCCCCAGCATTTT
CASSESGTNQPQHF
>-|TRBJ2-7|-|TRBV11-2
TGTGCCAGCAGCTTAGCCAAGGGCTACGAGCAGTACTTC
CASSLAKGYEQYF
>-|TRBJ1-5|-|TRBV19
TGTGCCAGTAGTATCGGAACAGCTAGGCATAGCAATCAGCCCCAGCATTTT
CASSIGTARHSNQPQHF
>-|TRBJ2-5|-|TRBV27
TGTGCCAGCAGTTACCGGGACCCAGAGACCCAGTACTTC
CASSYRDPETQYF
>TRBD1|TRBJ2-1|-|TRBV18
TGTGCCAGCTCACCACTGGGGACAGGGGGGCACAATGAGCAGTTCTTC
CASSPLGTGGHNEQFF
>TRBD1|TRBJ1-4|once|TRBV7-2
TGTGCCAGCAGCCGGACAGGGAACAATGAAAAACTGTTTTTT
CASSRTGNNEKLFF
>TRBD1|TRBJ1-2|-|TRBV29-1
TGCAGCGCTGGGGACAGAGCTAACTATGGCTACACCTTC
CSAGDRANYGYTF
>-|TRBJ2-7|-|TRBV6-1
TGTGCCAGCGAGGACTACCCTATCTCCTACGAGCAGTACTTC
CASEDYPISYEQYF
>-|TRBJ2-3|-|TRBV29-1
TGCAGCTCAGGGGGGGTCAGTTCAGATACGCAGTATTTT
CSSGGVSSDTQYF
>-|TRBJ2-1|once|TRBV29-1
TGCAGCGTTGAAGGTAGCGAGAAGTACAATGAGCAGTTCTTC
CSVEGSEKYNEQFF
>-|TRBJ1-5|once|TRBV28
TGTGCCAGCAGTCGGGGGGCGATTGGCAATCAGCCCCAGCATTTT
CASSRGAIGNQPQHF
>-|TRBJ2-1|-|TRBV9
TGTGCCAGCAGCGTAGGGGCTTCTCGTTGGTCCTACAATGAGCAGTTCTTC
CASSVGASRWSYNEQFF
>TRBD2|TRBJ2-7|once|TRBV18
TGTGCCAGCTCGGACGCTAGCGGGACTTACGAGCAGTACTTC
CASSDASGTYEQYF
>-|TRBJ2-5|once|TRBV6-6
TGTGCCAGCAGTTACTCGGCGGGGCGGGAGACCCAGTACTTC
CASSYSAGRETQYF
>-|TRBJ1-1|-|TRBV5-1
TGCGCCAGCAGCTCCCAGGGCACTGAAGCTTTCTTT
CASSSQGTEAFF
>-|TRBJ1-1|-|TRBV6-5
TGTGCCAGCAGTTACTCAACCAGGGCAACTGAAGCTTTCTTT
CASSYSTRATEAFF
>TRBD2|TRBJ2-3|-|TRBV19
TGTGCCAGTAGTAAACTAGCGGGAGGGACTAGCACAGATACGCAGTATTTT
CASSKLAGGTSTDTQYF
>-|TRBJ2-2|-|TRBV6-6
TGTGCCAGCAGTTACGGGCAGGGTTACGGGGAGCTGTTTTTT
CASSYGQGYGELFF
>TRBD1|TRBJ2-7|-|TRBV30
TGTGCCAGAAGAGGGGACAGAAGCTACGAGCAGTACTTC
CARRGDRSYEQYF
>-|TRBJ2-2|-|TRBV11-2
TGTGCCAGCAGCTTAAGACTAGTTTCCGGGGAGCTGTTTTTT
CASSLRLVSGELFF
>-|TRBJ2-7|once|TRBV6-5
TGTGCCAGCAGTTCTCTGACGGCTCCCTACGAGCAGTACTTC
CASSSLTAPYEQYF
>-|TRBJ2-5|-|TRBV4-1
TGCGCCAGCAGCCAAGTCGGTCTAGCTAGGGAGACCCAGTACTTC
CASSQVGLARETQYF
>-|TRBJ1-3|-|TRBV10-3
TGTGCCATCAGTGACCTCTCCAGGGGTATTGGAAACACCATATATTTT
CAISDLSRGIGNTIYF
>TRBD1|TRBJ1-5|-|TRBV4-1
TGCGCCAGCAGCCGAAGCCCCTTACAGGGGGTGCGAAATCAGCCCCAGCATTTT
CASSRSPLQGVRNQPQHF
>TRBD1|TRBJ1-2|-|TRBV30
TGTGCCTGGAGTGTACGGGACAGGGGAACAAACTATGGCTACACCTTC
CAWSVRDRGTNYGYTF
>TRBD2|TRBJ2-1|-|TRBV30
TGTGCCTGGAGTGCCTCAAGAACTAGCGGGTTTAATGAGCAGTTCTTC
CAWSASRTSGFNEQFF
>-|TRBJ1-5|-|TRBV7-6
TGTGCCAGCAGCTTAGAGAGGGCTCAGCCCCAGCATTTT
CASSLERAQPQHF
>TRBD1|TRBJ1-2|-|TRBV7-2
TGTGCCAGCAGCCCACAGGGGGGGGGCGGCTATGGCTACACCTTC
CASSPQGGGGYGYTF
>TRBD2|TRBJ2-3|once|TRBV6-6
TGTGCCAGCAGCGGGACTAGCGCCACAGATACGCAGTATTTT
CASSGTSATDTQYF
>TRBD1|TRBJ2-3|-|TRBV28
TGTGCCAGCAGCAACCTAATAGGGGGCTCCAAGCCAGATACGCAGTATTTT
CASSNLIGGSKPDTQYF
>-|TRBJ1-6|-|TRBV30
TGTGCCTGGACCGACCCCGGGCCTTATAATTCACCCCTCCACTTT
CAWTDPGPYNSPLHF
>-|TRBJ2-7|-|TRBV5-4
TGTGCCAGCAGCTTGGCGAGGACATCCACCTACGAGCAGTACTTC
CASSLARTSTYEQYF
>-|TRBJ2-7|-|TRBV5-1
TGCGCCAGCAGCTTGGAGGGCGGACGCTACGAGCAGTACTTC
CASSLEGGRYEQYF
>-|TRBJ1-6|-|TRBV11-1
TGTGCCAGCAGCTTGGGCTCACCCCTCCACTTT
CASSLGSPLHF
>-|TRBJ2-5|-|TRBV5-6
TGTGCCAGCAGCTCCGTACAGGGACAAGAGACCCAGTACTTC
CASSSVQGQETQYF
>TRBD1|TRBJ1-6|few|TRBV4-1
TGCGCCAGCAGCCAAGCCTGGACAGGGGGTTATTCACCCCTCCACTTT
CASSQAWTGGYSPLHF
>-|TRBJ2-5|-|TRBV5-4
TGTGCCAGCAGCTTAAGTGCCACCCAAGAGACCCAGTACTTC
CASSLSATQETQYF
>TRBD1|TRBJ2-1|-|TRBV7-2
TGTGCCAGCAGCTTATCACAGGGGTCGTACAATGAGCAGTTCTTC
CASSLSQGSYNEQFF
>TRBD2|TRBJ2-5|-|TRBV5-4
TGTGCCAGCAGCCCCTCACTGACTAGCGGGGAAGAGACCCAGTACTTC
CASSPSLTSGEETQYF
>TRBD2|TRBJ2-3|-|TRBV5-6
TGTGCCAGCAGTCCTAACCTAGCGGGATTCAGGTATACGCAGTATTTT
CASSPNLAGFRYTQYF
>-|TRBJ1-1|-|TRBV6-1
TGTGCCAGCAGTGAATTCGGGGGAGGTCCTGAAGCTTTCTTT
CASSEFGGGPEAFF
>-|TRBJ2-7|-|TRBV5-4
TGTGCTAACCATCTTAGCTGGTATCTCCCCGACCCACTCTACGAGCAGTACTTC
CANHLSWYLPDPLYEQYF
>TRBD2|TRBJ2-2|-|TRBV5-4
TGTGCCAGCAGCTCCGGGACTAGCGGGTACACCGGGGAGCTGTTTTTT
CASSSGTSGYTGELFF
>-|TRBJ2-7|once|TRBV27
TGTGCCAGCAGTTTATCGGAAGGGGCTTACGAGCAGTACTTC
CASSLSEGAYEQYF
>TRBD2|TRBJ2-7|-|TRBV7-2
TGTGCCAGCAGCATGAGGGGCCTAGCGGGAATCTCCTACGAGCAGTACTTC
CASSMRGLAGISYEQYF
>TRBD1|TRBJ1-1|-|TRBV27
TGTGCCAGCAGTCGCGGGACAGGCCTCTGGGCTGAAGCTTTCTTT
CASSRGTGLWAEAFF
>-|TRBJ2-7|-|TRBV18
TGTGCCAGCTCACTGGGAAGGCGGACCTACGAGCAGTACTTC
CASSLGRRTYEQYF
>TRBD1|TRBJ1-4|-|TRBV7-2
TGTGCCAGCAGCTTACACAGGGGTCCCAATGAAAAACTGTTTTTT
CASSLHRGPNEKLFF
>TRBD1|TRBJ2-7|-|TRBV18
TGTGCCAGCTCACCCGTAGGGACAGACTACGAGCAGTACTTC
CASSPVGTDYEQYF
>TRBD1|TRBJ1-1|-|TRBV5-4
TGTGCCAGCAGCCGGCCGGACAGGGATACTGAAGCTTTCTTT
CASSRPDRDTEAFF
>-|TRBJ1-2|-|TRBV6-1
TGTGCCAGCAGCTGGGCCTATGGCTACACCTTC
CASSWAYGYTF
>-|TRBJ2-5|-|TRBV6-5
TGTGCCAGCAGTTACTCCGGGGTGCAAGAGACCCAGTACTTC
CASSYSGVQETQYF
>-|TRBJ2-6|-|TRBV18
TGTGCCAGCTCACCACTTCTAGTCATGGACTCTGGGGCCAACGTCCTGACTTTC
CASSPLLVMDSGANVLTF
>TRBD1|TRBJ1-4|-|TRBV28
TGTGCCAGCAGGTCCACAGGGGGGGGTAATGAAAAACTGTTTTTT
CASRSTGGGNEKLFF
>TRBD1|TRBJ2-7|-|TRBV7-9
TGTGCCAGCAGCGGAGTTCGGACAGGGACCTACGAGCAGTACTTC
CASSGVRTGTYEQYF
>TRBD2|TRBJ2-1|-|TRBV27
TGTGCCAGCAGTCCGACCCCGAGCGGGAGCCCCTACAATGAGCAGTTCTTC
CASSPTPSGSPYNEQFF
>TRBD2|TRBJ2-7|-|TRBV5-1
TGCGCCAGCAGCTCGGGACTAGCGGGGTCCTACGAGCAGTACTTC
CASSSGLAGSYEQYF
>-|TRBJ2-1|-|TRBV9
TGTGCCAGCAGCGTCTCGACGAGCTCCTACAATGAGCAGTTCTTC
CASSVSTSSYNEQFF